This T cell receptor beta chain was documented in a study of cytomegalovirus exposure and HLA in healthy donors. Germline CDR1 reads SGHTA; CDR2 reads FQGNSA. V was pared by 6 bases and J by 3 bases, with 11 bases of the junction left unmatched. CDR3 length: 16 amino acids. TCRdb's copy holds only in-frame clones and misses some; the assay was immunoSEQ multiplex PCR. The table lists 90,000 to 150,000 clones, under 90% of them singletons. Material: PBMCs. The TCR comes from a woman aged 25 to 39 in good health and CMV-seronegative. This chain joins TRBV7-2 and TRBJ1-5; 7 bases fit TRBD1. CDR3 in amino acids: CASSRRGRWANQPQHF. DNA for the CDR3: TGTGCCAGCAGTCGGAGGGGGCGGTGGGCCAATCAGCCCCAGCATTTT.